This T cell receptor (beta chain) was captured by sequencing in a study of CD8+ T cells in alopecia areata. Study background: The drug, tofacitinib, lasted 6 to 18 months, followed by 6 months off drug. Study observations and caveats: Greater clonality was observed in lesional scalp samples, especially alopecia totalis/universalis, versus normal scalp.

Sample treatment: oral pan-JAK inhibitor, 5-10 mg twice daily. Lesional scalp tissue (obtained by punch biopsy) and peripheral blood were collected from alopecia areata patients. A remark on this clone: Its specificity is unknown.

Investigators isolated RNA and reverse transcribed it into cDNA to act as the sequencing template. The assay was immunoSEQ multiplex PCR, and TCRdb's table has in-frame clones only and misses some. This sample has some 200,000 clones, with 50% to 60% found just once. There are 10 residues in the CDR3. With 4 bases removed from V and 7 bases from J, the gap between germline ends came to 4 bases. Per germline, CDR1 MNHNY and CDR2 SVGAGI (reference sequence). The input for sequencing was CD4+ T cells sorted from blood, taken at week 4, from a patient treated with tofacitinib. The V call is TRBV6-6, the J call TRBJ1-2; D remains unclear. This TCR was recovered from a human donor with alopecia areata. Here the CDR3 reads CASSLVGYTF. The CDR3 bases are TGTGCCAGCAGTTTAGTTGGCTACACCTTC.